These 15 T cell receptor beta chains came from one sample sequenced in a study of Graves' ophthalmopathy and Graves' hyperthyroidism (dated by TCRdb to the late 2010s). The instrument was an Illumina HiSeq 2000. TCR beta CDR3 regions were amplified from RNA transcripts for repertoire sequencing. The first round of RT-PCR was done with HTBI primers and the Qiagen OneStep RT-PCR kit, and was followed by a second round of multiplex PCR, then size selection and purification. Clones were called with MiXCR by TCRdb after fastp trimmed the public reads at Q25, and only in-frame beta chains were retained. Every entry covers one CDR3 protein and lists the most common genes and DNA from its rows. Here the sample has a few hundred thousand distinct CDR3 sequences; roughly a sixth occur a single time. The ten largest clones take up over 9% of the sample. Sequenced: peripheral blood. The origin of the receptors is an adult man with Graves' ophthalmopathy.

In this sample, this clonotype turned up many times. The chain is built from TRBV30 and TRBJ1-2; TRBD1 is a possible D gene (5 bases). The CDR3 totals 14 residues. V was pared by 7 bases and J by 3 bases, with 18 bases between. CDR1 and CDR2 (germline): GTSNPN, SVGIG (reference sequence). CDR3 region: CAYQRGRVDYGYTF. The CDR3, as DNA: TGTGCCTACCAGAGGGGACGGGTCGACTATGGCTACACCTTC.

This clonotype has ten or more counts. The rearrangement uses TRBV14 and TRBJ1-1; no clear D. In germline, CDR1 is SGHDN, CDR2 FVKESK. The CDR3 has 16 amino acids. Deletions cut 0 bases from V and 6 bases from J, with 17 bases between. The CDR3 bases are TGTGCCAGCAGCCAAGACCCCCTTGGGATGGGCGCTGAAGCTTTCTTT. The encoded protein is CASSQDPLGMGAEAFF.

In its sample, this clonotype was seen a few times. The CDR3 nucleotides are TGTGCCTGGAGTGAGGGACACTCCAGCTCCTACGAGCAGTACTTC. This translates into CAWSEGHSSSYEQYF. This chain joins TRBV30 and TRBJ2-7; D is possibly TRBD1 (6 bases). This CDR3 spans 15 amino acids. CDR1 is GTSNPN and CDR2 is SVGIG in the germline V gene (reference sequence). V was shortened by 1 base and J by 0 bases, with 13 bases between the two germline ends.

The chain has TRBV7-2 and TRBJ2-5; 10 nucleotides match TRBD1. Germline-derived CDR1 and CDR2 are SGHTA and FQGNSA. V was clipped by 5 bases and J by 5 bases; unmatched bases: 11. This CDR3 is 16 amino acids long. The CDR3 spells CASSPPRQGALETQYF. The CDR3, as DNA: TGTGCCAGCAGCCCACCCCGACAGGGGGCTCTTGAGACCCAGTACTTC.

Many counts were recorded for this clonotype. The chain recombines TRBV30 with TRBJ2-5, with 8 nucleotides matching TRBD2. Germline trimming cut 4 bases from V and 7 bases from J; bases unmatched to any gene: 11. This CDR3 contains 14 residues. Germline CDR1 reads GTSNPN; CDR2 reads SVGIG (reference sequence). The CDR3 reads CAWNSAGVRRTQYF. Here the CDR3 DNA reads TGTGCCTGGAATTCAGCGGGGGTTAGGAGGACCCAGTACTTC.

The chain has TRBV28 and TRBJ2-5, with 8 bases matching TRBD2. Germline trimming cut 7 bases from V and 5 bases from J; bases unmatched to any gene: 6. The CDR3 loop spans 13 amino acids. Germline assignment: CDR1 MDHEN and CDR2 SYDVKM. The CDR3 DNA reads as TGTGCCAGCACCTCGGGGGGGTCGGAGACCCAGTACTTC. This gives the protein CASTSGGSETQYF.

This clonotype was counted many times. The J gene is TRBJ1-5, the V gene TRBV12-3 or TRBV12-4; tentatively, D is TRBD1 (5 bases). The CDR3 is 17 residues long. Trimming removed 2 bases from V and 2 bases from J, with 16 bases in between. The CDR3 DNA is TGTGCCAGCAGTTTACGGGGGTGGACTAGGGGCAATCAGCCCCAGCATTTT. Amino acids: CASSLRGWTRGNQPQHF.

Many counts were recorded for this clonotype. The chain joins TRBV9 to TRBJ1-5; TRBD1 aligns across 9 bases. CDR1 and CDR2 from the germline V gene are SGDLS and YYNGEE. The CDR3 totals 15 residues. The junction had 12 bases not matched to a gene; V was cut back by 3 bases and J by 11 bases. Written as DNA, the CDR3 is TGTGCCAGCAGCGCCCGGGACAGGGCCGTAGGAGCCCAGCATTTT. This codes for CASSARDRAVGAQHF.

This clonotype came up many times. The V gene is TRBV20-1, the J gene TRBJ1-1, with 7 bases fitting TRBD1. V shed 1 base, J shed 3 bases, and the junction held 8 bases outside the gene matches. Germline V gene lookup returns CDR1 DFQATT and CDR2 SNEGSKA (reference sequence). CDR3 length equals 15 residues. CDR3 in DNA: TGCAGTGCTAGAGGTGGTCAGGGGGGGGACACTGAAGCTTTCTTT. Protein: CSARGGQGGDTEAFF.

This clonotype was detected many times. This chain uses TRBV6-1 with TRBJ1-1; 7 nucleotides align to TRBD1. CDR3 length: 16 amino acids. CDR1 is MNHNS, CDR2 SASEGT, per germline. After removal of 6 bases from V and 6 bases from J, the junction contained 16 bases not matched to a gene. The CDR3 reads CASSRTGVGRDSEAFF. The CDR3 DNA is TGTGCCAGCAGCCGAACAGGGGTGGGACGAGACTCTGAAGCTTTCTTT.

This clonotype came up many times. The rearrangement links TRBV12-3 or TRBV12-4 to TRBJ1-1; perhaps TRBD1 as D (5 bases). The CDR3 consists of 13 residues. The germline V and J ends were trimmed by 7 bases and 5 bases, with 14 bases remaining between them. In DNA form, the CDR3 reads TGTGCCAGCATGGAGGGGAGGTCGACTGAAGCTTTCTTT. Translating gives CASMEGRSTEAFF.

This clonotype was found many times. The chain carries TRBV12-3 or TRBV12-4 and TRBJ1-5, with 10 nucleotides matching TRBD1. The junction had 10 bases not matched to a gene; V was cut back by 6 bases and J by 2 bases. The CDR3 extends over 17 amino acids. The CDR3 DNA reads TGTGCCAGCAGCACCCGGGACAGGGGATCCGGCAATCAGCCCCAGCATTTT. It specifies CASSTRDRGSGNQPQHF.

This clonotype was recorded at least ten times. The chain has TRBV7-9 and TRBJ2-2, with D perhaps TRBD1 or TRBD2 (6 bases each). Germline V gene sequence: CDR1 SEHNR, CDR2 FQNEAQ (reference sequence). The CDR3 sequence is 12 residues long. CDR3 DNA sequence: TGTGCGTGGGGGGCCGGCACCGGGGAGCTGTTTTTT. Amino acids: CAWGAGTGELFF.

This clonotype has ten or more counts. A much larger clonotype is one base distant, so this may be a read error. The DNA for the CDR3 is TGTGCCATCAGTGGTCCTGGACAGGGGGCTTTACCGTACGGGCAGTACTTC. Protein: CAISGPGQGALPYGQYF. The chain employs TRBV10-3 and TRBJ2-7, with 11 bases fitting TRBD1. Germline V lookup: CDR1 ENHRY, CDR2 SYGVKD. CDR3 length equals 17 residues.

This clonotype has at least ten counts. This chain uses TRBV9 with TRBJ2-7; D might be TRBD2 (7 bases). V was shortened by 0 bases and J by 6 bases, with 16 bases between the two germline ends. This CDR3 is 15 amino acids long. Germline CDR1 is SGDLS and CDR2 is YYNGEE. CDR3 region: CASSVGSGGYGEQYF. CDR3 in DNA: TGTGCCAGCAGCGTAGGATCGGGGGGCTACGGCGAGCAGTACTTC. Looking up the rest from reference TRBV9 and TRBJ2-7 gives the full variable domain: DSGVTQTPKHLITATGQRVTLRCSPRSGDLSVYWYQQSLDQGLQFLIQYYNGEERAKGNILERFSAQQFPDLHSELNLSSLELGDSALYFCASSVGSGGYGEQYFGPGTRLTVT.